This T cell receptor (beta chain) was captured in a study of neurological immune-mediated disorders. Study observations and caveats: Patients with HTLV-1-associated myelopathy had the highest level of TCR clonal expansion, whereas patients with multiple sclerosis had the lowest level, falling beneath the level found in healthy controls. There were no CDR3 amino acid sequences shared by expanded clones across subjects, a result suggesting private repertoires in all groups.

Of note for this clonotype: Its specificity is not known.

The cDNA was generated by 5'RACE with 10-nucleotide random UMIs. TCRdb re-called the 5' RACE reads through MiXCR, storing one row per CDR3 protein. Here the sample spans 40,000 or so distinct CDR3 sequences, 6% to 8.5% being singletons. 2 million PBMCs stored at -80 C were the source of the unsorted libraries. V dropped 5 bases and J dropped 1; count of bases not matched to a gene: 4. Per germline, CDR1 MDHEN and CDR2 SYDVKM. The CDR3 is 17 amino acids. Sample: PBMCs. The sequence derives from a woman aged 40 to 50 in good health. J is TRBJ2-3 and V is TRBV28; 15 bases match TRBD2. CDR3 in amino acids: CASSPGLAGGGTDTQYF. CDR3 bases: TGTGCCAGCAGTCCGGGACTAGCGGGAGGTGGCACAGATACGCAGTATTTT.